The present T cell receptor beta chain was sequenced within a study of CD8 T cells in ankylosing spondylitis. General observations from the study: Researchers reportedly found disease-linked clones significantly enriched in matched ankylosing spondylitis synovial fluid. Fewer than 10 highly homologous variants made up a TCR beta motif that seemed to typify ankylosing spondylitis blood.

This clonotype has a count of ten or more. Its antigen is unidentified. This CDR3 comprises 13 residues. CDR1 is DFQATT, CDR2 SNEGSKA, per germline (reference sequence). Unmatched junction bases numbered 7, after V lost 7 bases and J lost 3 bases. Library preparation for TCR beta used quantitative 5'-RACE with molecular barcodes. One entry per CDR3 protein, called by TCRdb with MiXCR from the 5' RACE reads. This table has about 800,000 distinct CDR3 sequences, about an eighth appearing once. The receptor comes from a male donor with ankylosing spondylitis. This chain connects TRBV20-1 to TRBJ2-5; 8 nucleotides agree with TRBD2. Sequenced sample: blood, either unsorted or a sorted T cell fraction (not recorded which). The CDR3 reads CSGERGTKETQYF. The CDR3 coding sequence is TGCAGTGGCGAGCGGGGGACCAAAGAGACCCAGTACTTC.